This T cell receptor beta chain was found in a study of vaccination and CD4 T cells after COVID-19 (dated by TCRdb to between 2022 and 2023). At the level of the whole study: Six males and four females were included in the convalescent cohort, with two Hispanic individuals, seven Caucasians, two Asians and one multiracial person represented. Each participant got two doses of either the Pfizer-BioNTech BNT162b2 vaccine (n=8) or the Moderna mRNA-1273 vaccine (n=2). Post-COVID blood samples from convalescent patients were collected a median of about 100 days after diagnosis, with a range of roughly 30 to 170 days. Post-vaccine blood samples were collected a median of around 2.5 months after the second vaccine dose, ranging from about 13 to 241 days. For stimulating the cultures, overlapping spike peptide pools were used, derived from SARS-CoV-2 as well as from the common cold coronaviruses HCoV-NL63, HCoV-OC43 and HCoV-229E. Control cultures received a CEFX viral epitope pool as the positive control, an HIV-1 Nef peptide pool as the negative control, or no peptide. In around ten COVID-19 convalescent patients and 4 infection-naive healthy vaccine recipients, the spike-specific CD4+ TCR repertoire before mRNA vaccination was compared with the repertoire after mRNA vaccination. The study at large found these results: Although the median number of SARS-CoV-2-reactive clonotypes went up from fewer than 25 after infection to 38 after vaccination, the increase was not significant. The study included relatively few convalescent patients and did not analyze early timepoints after natural infection. Nearly all vaccine-specific clones in convalescent patients (304 of 307) were mono-reactive for SARS-CoV-2 spike rather than cross-reactive with common cold coronaviruses. In convalescent patients, a median 86.3% of post-vaccine SARS-CoV-2-reactive clones were detected only after vaccination, suggesting vaccine-specific priming.

As for this clonotype: No antigen is known for it. No clone much larger than this one lies a single base away; base qualities are absent.

The label giving this sample's treatment or condition can be read as: roughly 11-day PBMC culture with coronavirus spike peptide pools or control peptides (ViraFEST assay). The ViraFEST assay was used in the study, in which antigen-specific T cells were expanded with peptide pools and expanded clonotypes were subsequently identified by TCR sequencing. The absence of prior SARS-CoV-2 infection in healthy vaccine recipients was confirmed by negative nucleocapsid antibody tests before and after vaccination. PBMCs were cultured at two million per well in IMDM supplemented with approximately 5% human AB serum and around 10 IU/ml IL-2, with about 10 ug/ml peptide pools added. On days 3 and 7, half of the culture medium was replaced with fresh IL-2-containing medium. Once the cells had been in culture for less than 11 days, the EasySep CD4+ T cell isolation kit was used to isolate CD4+ T cells by negative selection. Ficoll-Paque Plus gradient centrifugation was used to isolate PBMCs from whole blood, and the isolated PBMCs were then either used fresh or cryopreserved at -140C. Culture conditions were generally each tested in triplicate wells.

The library was built by means of PCR. At the Johns Hopkins FTIC core, DNA from the cultured CD4+ T cells underwent TCR sequencing with the Oncomine TCR Beta short-read assay. Genomic DNA was extracted from the cultured CD4+ T cells with the QIAamp micro DNA kit. Oncomine TCR Beta libraries made from cultured CD4+ T cells were pooled using unique dual indexes and sequenced on an Illumina iSeq 100. In the source study's methods: Non-productive sequences were removed, and CDR3s that did not start with C, did not end with F or W, or were shorter than 7 amino acids were discarded. Antigen-specific clonotypes were identified using the MANAFEST web application through comparison of peptide-stimulated wells with reference and other culture wells. An FDR below 0.05, an odds ratio above 5, and a productive frequency above 0.1% in at least two of three replicate wells were required for clones to be considered positive. A clonotype counted as cross-reactive if it showed significant expansion both in the SARS-CoV-2 spike wells and in at least one common cold coronavirus spike condition. Levenshtein distances (stringdist) and unrooted phylogenetic trees (ape) in R version 3.6.1 were used to assess CDR3 homology. TCRdb reran the public reads through fastp at Q25 and MiXCR, keeping productive beta chains. CDR3 protein sequences are deduplicated, and each keeps its most common genes and DNA. Here the V and J calls rest on TCRdb's processing, not on the authors' analysis. Recorded for this sample are around 16,000 distinct CDR3 sequences; around 72% of them occurred a single time. The ten most abundant clones make up 9% to 10% of the sample.

The clonotype was recovered from a human donor who received a COVID-19 vaccine. Sample: CD4+ T cells from blood, cultured in vitro, taken after SARS-CoV-2 vaccination.

The CDR3 protein sequence reads: CASSAQYF. The sequence in DNA is TGTGCCAGCAGCGCCCAGTACTTC. Here the chain combines TRBV9 and TRBJ2-5, with an unclear D gene assignment. V and J lose 3 bases and 9 bases, and a span of 0 bases separates them. The germline V gene specifies SGDLS as CDR1 and YYNGEE as CDR2. The CDR3 has 8 amino acids, counting the end cysteine and phenylalanine. Of the read, only the CDR3 DNA is kept; its 24 bases are in frame from base 1.